This T cell receptor (beta chain) was sequenced during a study of blood T cell repertoires in COVID-19. This study enrolled people aged roughly 18 to 89 from approximately 25 US geographic areas. The study assigned cohorts using participant-reported clinical history. Cohort 3 recovery required two negative PCRs, clearance, or symptom resolution. Some clones are missing from TCRdb's copy, which holds only in-frame ones; the method was immunoSEQ multiplex PCR. Of more than 400,000 clones listed, roughly 90% are singletons. This clonotype originated in a woman aged 18-35 years who had recovered from COVID-19. Material: PBMCs or T cells enriched from blood (not recorded which).

CDR3 residues: CATSDASGGETQYF. CDR3 DNA sequence: TGTGCCACCAGTGATGCTAGCGGAGGGGAGACCCAGTACTTC. This sequence joins TRBV24-1 and TRBJ2-5, with 7 bases matching TRBD2. The germline V gene encodes CDR1 KGHDR and CDR2 SFDVKD. CDR3 length equals 14 residues. V lost 3 bases and J lost 5; bases outside the gene matches: 5.